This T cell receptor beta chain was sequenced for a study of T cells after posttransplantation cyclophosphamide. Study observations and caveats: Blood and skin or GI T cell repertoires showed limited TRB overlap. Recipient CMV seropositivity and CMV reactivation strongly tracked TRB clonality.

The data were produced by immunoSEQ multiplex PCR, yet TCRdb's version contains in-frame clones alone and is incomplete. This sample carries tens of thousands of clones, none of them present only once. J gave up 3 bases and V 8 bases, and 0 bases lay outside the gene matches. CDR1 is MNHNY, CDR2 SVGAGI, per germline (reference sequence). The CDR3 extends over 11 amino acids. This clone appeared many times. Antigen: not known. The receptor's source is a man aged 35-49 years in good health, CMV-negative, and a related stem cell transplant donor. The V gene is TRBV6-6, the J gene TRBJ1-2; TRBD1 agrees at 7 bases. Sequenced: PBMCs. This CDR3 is CASGTDYGYTF. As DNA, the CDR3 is TGTGCCAGCGGGACAGACTATGGCTACACCTTC.